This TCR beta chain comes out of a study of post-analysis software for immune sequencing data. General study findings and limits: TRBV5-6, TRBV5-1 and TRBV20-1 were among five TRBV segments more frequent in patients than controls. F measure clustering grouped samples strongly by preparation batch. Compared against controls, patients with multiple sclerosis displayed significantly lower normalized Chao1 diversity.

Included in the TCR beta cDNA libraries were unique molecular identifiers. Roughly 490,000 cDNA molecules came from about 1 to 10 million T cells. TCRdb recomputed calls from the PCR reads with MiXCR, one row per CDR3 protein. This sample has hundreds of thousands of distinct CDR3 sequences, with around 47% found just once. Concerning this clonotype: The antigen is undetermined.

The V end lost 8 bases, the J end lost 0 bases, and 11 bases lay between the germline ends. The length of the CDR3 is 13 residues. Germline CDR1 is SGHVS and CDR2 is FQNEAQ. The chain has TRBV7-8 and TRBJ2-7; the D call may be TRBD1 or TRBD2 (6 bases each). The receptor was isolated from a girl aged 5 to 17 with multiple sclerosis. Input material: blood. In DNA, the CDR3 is TGTGCCAGCGGAGGGGGATACTCCTACGAGCAGTACTTC. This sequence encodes CASGGGYSYEQYF.